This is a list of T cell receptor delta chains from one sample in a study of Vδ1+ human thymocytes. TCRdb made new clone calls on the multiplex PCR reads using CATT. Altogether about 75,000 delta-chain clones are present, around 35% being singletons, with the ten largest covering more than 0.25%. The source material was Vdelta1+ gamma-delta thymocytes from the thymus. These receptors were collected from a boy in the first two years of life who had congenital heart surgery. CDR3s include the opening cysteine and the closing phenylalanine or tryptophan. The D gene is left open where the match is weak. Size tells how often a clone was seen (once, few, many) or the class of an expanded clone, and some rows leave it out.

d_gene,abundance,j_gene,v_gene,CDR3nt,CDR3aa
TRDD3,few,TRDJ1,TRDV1,TGTGCTCTTGGGGAACTTTGGGGCCCGACAGACTGGGGGAAGTACACCGATAAACTCATCTTT,CALGELWGPTDWGKYTDKLIF
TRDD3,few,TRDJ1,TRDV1,TGTGCTCTTGGGGGTTCCCCTGGCCACTGGGGGATAAGGGCAATAAGGAGGTGCACCGATAAACTCATCTTT,CALGGSPGHWGIRAIRRCTDKLIF
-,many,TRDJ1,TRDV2,TGTGCCTGTGACAAGTCTGGTAGGGCTTCGGGCGATAAACTCATCTTT,CACDKSGRASGDKLIF
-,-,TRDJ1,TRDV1,TGTGCTCTTGGGGAGCCAGCTCGAACCGATAAACTCATCTTT,CALGEPARTDKLIF
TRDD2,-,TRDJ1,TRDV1,TGTGCTCTTGGGGAACCCTCTTCCTACCGTGGTCGGGTAGGCGCCGATAAACTCATCTTT,CALGEPSSYRGRVGADKLIF
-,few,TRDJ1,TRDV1,TGTGCTCTTGGGGAAATACCGGTACTGGGCGACAAGAGGGTCATAAAACTCATCTTT,CALGEIPVLGDKRVIKLIF
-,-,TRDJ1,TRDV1,TGTGCTCTTGGGGAGAGACTTGGGCTGGGGCAGGTTACCGATAAACTCATCTTT,CALGERLGLGQVTDKLIF
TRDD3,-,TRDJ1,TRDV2,TGTGCCTGTGAGGGGCCCCCACGGTGGGGGATACCGTACACCGATAAACTCATCTTT,CACEGPPRWGIPYTDKLIF
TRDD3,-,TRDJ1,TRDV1,TGTGCTCTTGGGGAAACGGCCTTCCTCCCCCGGGGTGCTGGGGGATACGAGCCGGAAACCGATAAACTCATCTTT,CALGETAFLPRGAGGYEPETDKLIF
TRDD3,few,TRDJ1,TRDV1,TGTGCTCTTGGGGAACTGCGTACTGGGGGATCCGATAAACTCATCTTT,CALGELRTGGSDKLIF
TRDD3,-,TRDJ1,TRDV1,TGTGCTCTTGGAATCGCCTTCCTCCCTTACTGGGGGATGCCCAACACCGATAAACTCATCTTT,CALGIAFLPYWGMPNTDKLIF
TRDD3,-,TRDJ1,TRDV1,TGTGCCCTTGGGGAAAAGCGCCACTGGGGGACATACCAGGAACTCATCTTT,CALGEKRHWGTYQELIF
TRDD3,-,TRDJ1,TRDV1,TGTGCTCTTGGGGATCCCCAGGACCCCAATACTGGGGGATATTACACCGATAAACTCATCTTT,CALGDPQDPNTGGYYTDKLIF
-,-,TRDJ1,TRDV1,TGTGCTCTTGGGGGTACGCCTTCCTACGGGTCGGTTACTGGGGGACTTACCGATAAACTCATCTTT,CALGGTPSYGSVTGGLTDKLIF
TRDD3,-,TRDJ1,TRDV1,TGTGCTCTTGGGATACTTACTGGGGGATACCGTTACACCGATAAACTCATCTTT,CALGILTGGYRYTDKLIF
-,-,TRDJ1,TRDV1,TGTGCTCTTGGGGCCCGATACGCTCCCTTCTACACCGATAAACTCATCTTT,CALGARYAPFYTDKLIF
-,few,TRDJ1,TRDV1,TGTGCTCTTGGGGAACTATTGACTACAAACCCCACAATAACCGATAAACTCATCTTT,CALGELLTTNPTITDKLIF
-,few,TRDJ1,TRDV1,TGTGCTCTTGGGGAGAAGGGGGGAGCACGTAAACTCATCTTT,CALGEKGGARKLIF
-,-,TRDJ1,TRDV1,TGTGCTCTTGGGGAACGGCTGCCCCGCGAACCCGTCGGGCGCACCGATAAACTCATCTTT,CALGERLPREPVGRTDKLIF
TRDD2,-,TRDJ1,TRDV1,TGTGCTCTTGGGGACCCCAACTTCCTACTCCGACGCCTAATCGATAAACTCATCTTT,CALGDPNFLLRRLIDKLIF
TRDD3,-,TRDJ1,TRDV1,TGTGCTCTTGGGGAAAGTCGTCGGCTAGGGGGACTGGGGGACTACACCGATAAACTCATCTTT,CALGESRRLGGLGDYTDKLIF
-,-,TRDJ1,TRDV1,TGTGCTCTTGCTTATCAAGGGATCGGTCCCACCGATAAACTCATCTTT,CALAYQGIGPTDKLIF
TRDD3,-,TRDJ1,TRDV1,TGTGCTCTTGGGGAAGACCGGGGGGGATACGCGGCAGGCCCCTACACCGATAAACTCATCTTT,CALGEDRGGYAAGPYTDKLIF
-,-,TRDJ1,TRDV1,TGTGCTCTTGGGGAATCATATCAGCCCGGGGAACTTCACACCGATAAACTCATCTTT,CALGESYQPGELHTDKLIF
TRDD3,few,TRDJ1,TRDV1,TGTGCTCTTGGGGAACTAAGGGTTCCGTACTGGGGGATACCTTTGCCACTCATCTTT,CALGELRVPYWGIPLPLIF
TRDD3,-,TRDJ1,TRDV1,TGTGCTCTTGCCGAAAAGAAACCCCGGGAACTGGGGGATATAATAAAGTACACCGATAAACTCATCTTT,CALAEKKPRELGDIIKYTDKLIF
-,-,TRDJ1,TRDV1,TGTGCTCTTGGGGAAGAGCGTGGTGGGACTGGGTCCGATAAACTCATCTTT,CALGEERGGTGSDKLIF
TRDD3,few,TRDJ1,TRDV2,TGTGCCTGTGACAAGGAGACTTTACTGGGGGATACTACCTACACCGATAAACTCATCTTT,CACDKETLLGDTTYTDKLIF
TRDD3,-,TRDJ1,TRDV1,TGTGCTCTTCAAGATAGGAGCGGGTACTGGGGGATCCAGGGATACACCGATAAACTCATCTTT,CALQDRSGYWGIQGYTDKLIF
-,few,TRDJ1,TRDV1,TGTGCTCTTGGGGATCAACGGCCGACTTCTCCGGTGTACACCGATAAACTCATCTTT,CALGDQRPTSPVYTDKLIF
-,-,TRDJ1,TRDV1,TGTGCTCTTGGGGAACTCCGAGACAGGGACACCGATAAACTCATCTTT,CALGELRDRDTDKLIF
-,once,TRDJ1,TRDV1,TGTGCTCTTGGGCAATGTCCCGGGATCTCTGCCGATAAACTCATCTTT,CALGQCPGISADKLIF